This entry lists 22 T cell receptor beta chains sequenced from one sample in a study of T cell repertoires in cytomegalovirus infection (dated by TCRdb to between 2018 and 2021). TCRdb lists the instrument as Illumina HiSeq 1500. The public reads were run again by TCRdb, first through fastp at Q25 and then through MiXCR, and only productive beta chains were kept. Here each entry gathers all rows of one CDR3 protein and keeps the most common genes and DNA. This sample gives about 740,000 distinct CDR3 sequences in total; 35% of them show up just once. 2.5% to 3% of the sample is taken by the ten largest. The sequencing sample was made of PBMCs. The receptor source for this set is a human donor in good health (CMV status not recorded). Some clones in this sample may be carry-over from other donors' samples.

The chain combines TRBV5-1 with TRBJ2-1; D tentatively fits TRBD1 or TRBD2 (5 bases each). Germline CDR1 and CDR2: SGHRS and YFSETQ. This CDR3 is 14 amino acids long. The ends were cut back, 2 bases at V and 10 bases at J, with 16 bases in the middle. CDR3: CASSFGTDRREQFF. The CDR3 DNA sequence: TGCGCCAGCAGCTTCGGGACCGATCGTCGGGAGCAGTTCTTC.

The chain has TRBV28 and TRBJ2-5, with D possibly being TRBD1 (7 bases). Germline assignment: CDR1 MDHEN and CDR2 SYDVKM. This CDR3 region has 14 residues. V was pared by 8 bases and J by 2 bases, with 15 bases between. The chain's CDR3 is CASGMQGGQETQYF. The DNA of the CDR3 is TGTGCCAGCGGAATGCAGGGGGGTCAAGAGACCCAGTACTTC.

The V gene is TRBV28, the J gene TRBJ2-5; D remains ambiguous. Trimming shortened V by 0 bases and J by 5 bases, and 7 bases separated the two germline ends. CDR1 is MDHEN, CDR2 SYDVKM, per germline. The CDR3 is made up of 13 amino acids. The DNA of the CDR3 is TGTGCCAGCAGTTTATGGATGGGCGAGACCCAGTACTTC. Protein: CASSLWMGETQYF.

There are a few counts of this clonotype. The V call is TRBV7-9, the J call TRBJ2-6; the D is unclear. Between the trimmed V and J ends, which lost 2 bases and 2 bases, there was a span of 7 bases. This CDR3 has 15 amino acids. Germline CDR1 reads SEHNR; CDR2 reads FQNEAQ (reference sequence). In DNA form, the CDR3 reads TGTGCCAGCAGCTTATTTAATCCTGGGGCCAACGTCCTGACTTTC. Translating gives CASSLFNPGANVLTF.

This chain links TRBV6-5 with TRBJ2-7; D gene unclear. The germline CDR1 and CDR2 sequences are MNHEY and SVGAGI. CDR3 length: 14 amino acids. Between the trimmed V and J ends, which lost 3 bases and 0 bases, there was a span of 9 bases. In DNA form, the CDR3 reads TGTGCCAGCAGTTATTCCTACAGCTCCTACGAGCAGTACTTC. Translation: CASSYSYSSYEQYF.

The chain is built from TRBV20-1 and TRBJ2-5, with 9 bases aligning to TRBD2. After removal of 0 bases from V and 1 base from J, the junction contained 3 bases not matched to a gene. Germline values: CDR1 DFQATT, CDR2 SNEGSKA (reference sequence). There are 15 residues in the CDR3. Here the CDR3 reads CSARERLAAQETQYF. CDR3 nucleotides: TGCAGTGCTAGAGAACGACTAGCGGCCCAAGAGACCCAGTACTTC.

Comment on this clonotype: A much larger clone lies a single base off, so this may be a read error. V gene TRBV14 combines with J gene TRBJ1-1; D is unclear. The CDR3 spans 13 residues. Deletions cut 3 bases from V and 1 base from J, with 6 bases between. Looked up from germline, CDR1 is SGHDN and CDR2 is FVKESK. The CDR3 protein is CASSHQENTEAFF. The CDR3 DNA is TGTGCCAGCAGCCACCAGGAGAACACTGAAGCTTTCTTT.

This clonotype was detected a few times. V and J are TRBV7-8 and TRBJ1-6; possibly TRBD1 for D (6 bases). CDR3 length: 16 residues. Germline assignment: CDR1 SGHVS and CDR2 FQNEAQ. Trimming removed 1 base at V and 9 bases at J, with 16 bases between. The CDR3 nucleotides read TGTGCCAGCAGCTTAGATGGGCCAGGGGCAGGTTCACCCCTCCACTTT. This sequence encodes CASSLDGPGAGSPLHF.

The chain joins TRBV28 to TRBJ1-5; D is undetermined. CDR3 length: 12 amino acids. CDR1 and CDR2 (germline): MDHEN, SYDVKM. Trimming stripped 7 bases from V and 6 bases from J, with 10 bases between. The CDR3 DNA reads as TGTGCCAGCAAAGGAGGCGTTCAGCCCCAGCATTTT. It is translated as CASKGGVQPQHF.

The chain is built from TRBV19 and TRBJ1-1; TRBD1 might be the D (6 bases). The CDR3 is made up of 15 amino acids. Germline V CDR1 and CDR2: LNHDA, SQIVND (reference sequence). Trimming cost V 3 bases and J 1 base, with 12 bases left between them. The DNA for the CDR3 is TGTGCCAGTAGTATTGGCAGGGGCCGGAACACTGAAGCTTTCTTT. Amino acid sequence: CASSIGRGRNTEAFF.

This clonotype was recorded a few times. The chain links TRBV28 to TRBJ2-5; D call uncertain. With 6 bases removed from V and 4 bases from J, the gap between germline ends came to 30 bases. Per the germline V gene, CDR1 is MDHEN and CDR2 is SYDVKM. There are 19 residues in the CDR3. In DNA form, the CDR3 reads TGTGCCAGCAGGACTCGCCCCTCAAGAGTGGGATATGTTGGAGAGACCCAGTACTTC. Protein product: CASRTRPSRVGYVGETQYF. Based on the CDR3 plus reference TRBV28 and TRBJ2-5, the full variable domain is DVKVTQSSRYLVKRTGEKVFLECVQDMDHENMFWYRQDPGLGLRLIYFSYDVKMKEKGDIPEGYSVSREKKERFSLILESASTNQTSMYLCASRTRPSRVGYVGETQYFGPGTRLLVL.

CDR3 DNA: TGTGCCAGCAGTGAAGCAGGGACGGGGCATCAGCCCCAGCATTTT. It translates to CASSEAGTGHQPQHF. V usage is TRBV6-1 and J usage is TRBJ1-5, with D perhaps matching TRBD1 (5 bases). Trimming pared 0 bases from V and 5 bases from J, leaving 11 bases between. CDR1 and CDR2 from the germline V gene are MNHNS and SASEGT. The length of the CDR3 is 15 residues.

This clonotype was seen a few times. This chain links TRBV6-6 with TRBJ2-1; 10 bases are shared with TRBD2. In germline, CDR1 is MNHNY, CDR2 SVGAGI (reference sequence). The CDR3 is made up of 16 amino acids. J gave up 6 bases and V 4 bases, and 9 bases lay outside the gene matches. As DNA, the CDR3 is TGTGCCAGCAGTTCCCTACTAGCGGGATCCGGCAATGAGCAGTTCTTC. Its translation is CASSSLLAGSGNEQFF.

This clonotype appeared a few times. This sequence joins TRBV4-2 and TRBJ2-3; the match to TRBD2 covers 10 bases. This CDR3 region has 16 residues. The J segment lost 3 bases and the V segment lost 5 bases, leaving 8 bases of the junction unmatched. CDR1 is LGHNA and CDR2 is YNFKEQ in the germline V gene. The CDR3 DNA reads TGTGCCAGCAGCTCAGCTAGCGGGAGTTTGACAGATACGCAGTATTTT. Translated, it gives CASSSASGSLTDTQYF.

The chain employs TRBV5-4 and TRBJ2-1; possibly TRBD2 for D (6 bases). The V and J ends lost 5 bases and 0 bases respectively, with 18 bases between them. Germline CDR1 SGHNT, CDR2 YYREEE (reference sequence). CDR3 length equals 17 residues. This CDR3 reads CASSPGGTWSSYNEQFF. The CDR3 bases are TGTGCCAGCAGTCCCGGCGGGACTTGGAGCTCCTACAATGAGCAGTTCTTC.

This clonotype was found a few times. The DNA of the CDR3 is TGTGCCAGCAGCCAAGACCCCCCGACTGGCGTCTCCTACAATGAGCAGTTCTTC. As protein: CASSQDPPTGVSYNEQFF. The chain recombines TRBV4-2 with TRBJ2-1, with D uncertain. V was cut by 0 bases and J by 0 bases, with 15 bases left in between. Per germline, CDR1 LGHNA and CDR2 YNFKEQ. This CDR3 comprises 18 residues.

The rearrangement links TRBV19 to TRBJ2-7; 7 bases are shared with TRBD2. This CDR3 has 14 amino acids. V was clipped by 3 bases and J by 2 bases; unmatched bases: 4. In germline, CDR1 is LNHDA, CDR2 SQIVND (reference sequence). This CDR3 reads CASSMGGRPYEQYF. The CDR3 DNA reads as TGTGCCAGTAGTATGGGAGGGCGCCCCTACGAGCAGTACTTC.

This clonotype appeared once. V gene TRBV18 combines with J gene TRBJ2-7; D possibly corresponds to TRBD1 (6 bases). The V end was cut by 2 bases, the J end by 3 bases, with 8 bases between. The CDR3 is made up of 13 amino acids. Germline lookup yields CDR1 KGHSH and CDR2 LQKENI. CDR3 nucleotides: TGTGCCAGCTCACCAGAGACAGGCTACGAGCAGTACTTC. This sequence encodes CASSPETGYEQYF.

In regard to this clonotype: Just one base apart from a much larger clone, this may be a read error. This chain joins TRBV7-2 and TRBJ2-7; maybe TRBD2 (7 bases). Germline V gene data show CDR1 as SGHTA and CDR2 as FQGNSA. The CDR3 length is 17 residues. Trimming removed 0 bases from V and 4 bases from J, with 19 bases in between. In DNA, the CDR3 is TGTGCCAGCAGCTTAGCGGCCCCGGGCAGGGGAGGGTACGAGCAGTACTTC. It encodes CASSLAAPGRGGYEQYF.

CDR3 in DNA: TGTGCCAGCAGTTTCCCGCCAGAGTTAGCGGGTTCATACGAGCAGTACTTC. It is translated as CASSFPPELAGSYEQYF. The J gene is TRBJ2-7, the V gene TRBV28; 7 bases fit TRBD2. CDR3 length: 17 residues. CDR1 is MDHEN, CDR2 SYDVKM, per germline. The V gene end was trimmed by 3 bases and the J gene end by 4 bases; junction bases not matched to a gene: 15.

V and J are TRBV29-1 and TRBJ2-1; the D gene is possibly TRBD1 (5 bases). The V end lost 4 bases, the J end lost 6 bases, and 10 bases lay between the germline ends. The CDR3 is 12 residues long. Germline V CDR1 and CDR2: SQVTM, ANQGSEA. The CDR3 spells CSVARAPNEQFF. Written as DNA, the CDR3 is TGCAGCGTTGCCAGGGCCCCCAATGAGCAGTTCTTC.

This sequence joins TRBV20-1 and TRBJ2-7, with unresolved D. The V gene lost 0 bases and the J gene lost 7 bases, with 10 bases spanning the gap. The CDR3 covers 12 residues. Germline V gene data show CDR1 as DFQATT and CDR2 as SNEGSKA (reference sequence). CDR3 sequence: CSARDNLAEQYF. The CDR3 DNA is TGCAGTGCTAGAGATAACCTCGCGGAGCAGTACTTC.